This T cell receptor (beta chain) was found in a study of cytomegalovirus exposure and HLA in healthy donors. Primers: 60 Vbeta forward and 13 Jbeta reverse. Sequencing used immunoSEQ multiplex PCR; TCRdb keeps in-frame clones, though not all of them. The sample shows approximately 130,000 clones, around 75% of them seen only once. This CDR3 contains 15 residues. Losses at the gene ends were 5 bases for V and 10 bases for J; bases not matched to a gene: 14. Germline V gene lookup returns CDR1 LNHDA and CDR2 SQIVND (reference sequence). Only a few counts were recorded for this clone. The chain recombines TRBV19 with TRBJ2-1; 7 bases are a match to TRBD2. The specimen sequenced was PBMCs. The source is a woman aged 45-65 years in good health and CMV-seropositive. CDR3 bases: TGTGCCAGTAGTCTAAAAGGTCTAGCGGATATGGAGCAGTTCTTC. This encodes CASSLKGLADMEQFF.